These 17 T cell receptor beta chains came from one sample sequenced in a study of cytomegalovirus exposure and HLA in healthy donors. TCRdb keeps only in-frame clones here, not all; method: immunoSEQ multiplex PCR. The repertoire holds more than 200,000 clones, with about 90% as singletons. Sequenced input: PBMCs. The receptors stem from a woman aged 30 to 39 in good health and CMV-seronegative.

V usage is TRBV12-5 and J usage is TRBJ2-3; D may be TRBD2 (6 bases). V was clipped by 5 bases and J by 5 bases, with 20 bases between them. Germline lookup yields CDR1 LGHNT and CDR2 FRNRAP. This CDR3 spans 16 amino acids. The CDR3 DNA reads as TGTGCTAGTGGTAACAGCCGGGAGCAGATACGAGATACGCAGTATTTT. Its translation is CASGNSREQIRDTQYF.

The chain links TRBV29-1 to TRBJ2-1, with D perhaps assigned TRBD1 or TRBD2 (5 bases each). The V and J ends lost 7 bases and 5 bases respectively, with 12 bases between them. The CDR3 length is 12 residues. Germline assignment: CDR1 SQVTM and CDR2 ANQGSEA. DNA for the CDR3: TGCAGCGCCGAAAGGGACGACAATGAGCAGTTCTTC. This gives the protein CSAERDDNEQFF.

This rearrangement joins TRBV7-9 to TRBJ2-5; 8 nucleotides align to TRBD1. The CDR3 is 13 residues long. Germline CDR1 is SEHNR and CDR2 is FQNEAQ (reference sequence). V trimming: 4 bases; J trimming: 9 bases; junction bases outside the gene matches: 7. The CDR3 sequence is CASSSAGGIAQYF. DNA for the CDR3: TGTGCCAGCAGCTCCGCAGGGGGCATTGCCCAGTACTTC. Full variable domain (missing parts from reference TRBV7-9 and TRBJ2-5): DTGVSQNPRHKITKRGQNVTFRCDPISEHNRLYWYRQTLGQGPEFLTYFQNEAQLEKSRLLSDRFSAERPKGSFSTLEIQRTEQGDSAMYLCASSSAGGIAQYFGPGTRLLVL.

V gene TRBV2 combines with J gene TRBJ2-1; D gene unclear. CDR1 is SNHLY, CDR2 FYNNEI, per germline. The CDR3 loop spans 14 amino acids. V lost 9 bases, J lost 4 bases, and 16 bases lay in between. The CDR3 protein is CASNSRRVYNEQFF. CDR3 nucleotides: TGTGCCAGTAATTCCCGACGGGTTTACAATGAGCAGTTCTTC.

The chain is built from TRBV29-1 and TRBJ1-3; D gene ambiguous. The V end was cut by 2 bases, the J end by 0 bases, with 5 bases between. Germline loops: CDR1 SQVTM, CDR2 ANQGSEA. CDR3 size: 13 residues. DNA of the CDR3: TGCAGCGTTGAACCCCGCTCTGGAAACACCATATATTTT. Amino acids: CSVEPRSGNTIYF.

The J gene is TRBJ2-1, the V gene TRBV4-1; 11 nucleotides agree with TRBD2. This CDR3 contains 16 residues. Germline trimming cut 1 base from V and 5 bases from J; bases unmatched to any gene: 4. Germline V gene lookup returns CDR1 MGHRA and CDR2 YSYEKL. The CDR3 spells CASSQVGLAADNEQFF. Here the CDR3 DNA reads TGCGCCAGCAGCCAAGTGGGACTAGCGGCAGACAATGAGCAGTTCTTC.

The rearrangement joins TRBV7-9 to TRBJ1-4; D is possibly TRBD1 (6 bases). The CDR3 runs 16 residues. Germline V gene data show CDR1 as SEHNR and CDR2 as FQNEAQ (reference sequence). Trimming pared 0 bases from V and 0 bases from J, leaving 8 bases between. The CDR3 reads CASSLATGATNEKLFF. In DNA, the CDR3 is TGTGCCAGCAGCTTAGCGACAGGAGCAACTAATGAAAAACTGTTTTTT.

The chain recombines TRBV5-4 with TRBJ2-3; 7 bases map to TRBD1. The CDR3 is made up of 13 amino acids. Germline V CDR1 and CDR2: SGHNT, YYREEE (reference sequence). The junction had 2 bases not matched to a gene; V was cut back by 6 bases and J by 1 base. CDR3 DNA sequence: TGTGCCAGCACCCAGGGGGGCACAGATACGCAGTATTTT. This encodes CASTQGGTDTQYF.

The rearrangement links TRBV7-8 to TRBJ2-1, with 11 bases fitting TRBD2. The J segment lost 5 bases and the V segment lost 2 bases, leaving 14 bases of the junction unmatched. Germline V lookup: CDR1 SGHVS, CDR2 FQNEAQ. The CDR3 contains 19 residues. CDR3 DNA sequence: TGTGCCAGCAGCTTATTCTTCGGAGAAACTAGCGGGAGAAACAATGAGCAGTTCTTC. It codes for CASSLFFGETSGRNNEQFF.

This chain uses TRBV28 with TRBJ2-7, with D unclear. CDR1 MDHEN and CDR2 SYDVKM come from the germline V gene. The CDR3 runs to 14 residues. Deletions cut 2 bases from V and 4 bases from J, with 12 bases between. The DNA for the CDR3 is TGTGCCAGCAGTTTACACCCGTTAGCATACGAGCAGTACTTC. This gives the protein CASSLHPLAYEQYF.

V gene TRBV7-3 combines with J gene TRBJ1-2; no definite D call. The CDR3 spans 15 residues. V gave up 5 bases and J gave up 0 bases, with 13 bases separating them. The germline gives CDR1 SGHTA, CDR2 FQGTGA. CDR3 coding DNA: TGTGCCAGCAGCCCCGGAGGCGGCCCTAACTATGGCTACACCTTC. Encoded protein: CASSPGGGPNYGYTF.

CDR3 DNA sequence: TGTGCCAGCAGCGTAGCAGCCGGGGGAGGCAATGAGCAGTTCTTC. As protein: CASSVAAGGGNEQFF. The J gene is TRBJ2-1, the V gene TRBV9; D is perhaps TRBD2 (6 bases). Per germline, CDR1 SGDLS and CDR2 YYNGEE. V gave up 0 bases and J gave up 6 bases, with 13 bases separating them. The CDR3 is 15 amino acids.

This rearrangement joins TRBV2 to TRBJ2-2; D not certain. The V end was cut by 6 bases, the J end by 2 bases, with 7 bases between. This CDR3 spans 13 amino acids. Germline V lookup: CDR1 SNHLY, CDR2 FYNNEI. The CDR3 nucleotides read TGTGCCAGCAGCCCCGAAAACACCGGGGAGCTGTTTTTT. This sequence encodes CASSPENTGELFF.

This chain uses TRBV2 with TRBJ2-2; 8 bases are a match to TRBD1. This CDR3 is 17 amino acids long. V was pared by 5 bases and J by 0 bases, with 8 bases of the junction left unmatched. CDR1 and CDR2 (germline): SNHLY, FYNNEI. The CDR3 nucleotides read TGTGCCAGCAGTATTCCCCGGGACAGGACGAACACCGGGGAGCTGTTTTTT. This codes for CASSIPRDRTNTGELFF.

The chain links TRBV7-9 to TRBJ1-5; weak D call: TRBD1 (5 bases). Trimming removed 0 bases from V and 9 bases from J, with 9 bases in between. The CDR3 loop spans 13 amino acids. Germline V lookup: CDR1 SEHNR, CDR2 FQNEAQ (reference sequence). CDR3 sequence reads: CASSLAGTLPQHF. CDR3 in DNA: TGTGCCAGCAGCTTAGCAGGGACCCTGCCCCAGCATTTT.

This clone is a singleton in its sample. V usage is TRBV27 and J usage is TRBJ2-7; no reliable D call. V gave up 3 bases and J gave up 4 bases, with 10 bases separating them. The germline CDR1 and CDR2 sequences are MNHEY and SMNVEV (reference sequence). The CDR3 totals 13 residues. The CDR3 is CASSFRLSYEQYF. The CDR3 DNA is TGTGCCAGCAGTTTTAGGCTATCTTACGAGCAGTACTTC.

V gene TRBV13 combines with J gene TRBJ2-1, with TRBD2 as a possible D gene (6 bases). Germline V lookup: CDR1 PRHDT, CDR2 FYEKMQ (reference sequence). V was shortened by 4 bases and J by 10 bases, with 17 bases between the two germline ends. The CDR3 has 14 amino acids. The CDR3 region is CASSSFGTLEEQFF. CDR3 coding DNA: TGTGCCAGCAGCTCCTTCGGGACTCTCGAAGAGCAGTTCTTC. Filled out from reference TRBV13 and TRBJ2-1, the complete variable domain reads AAGVIQSPRHLIKEKRETATLKCYPIPRHDTVYWYQQGPGQDPQFLISFYEKMQSDKGSIPDRFSAQQFSDYHSELNMSSLELGDSALYFCASSSFGTLEEQFFGPGTRLTVL.